Listed below are T cell receptor beta chains from one sample, sequenced in a study of T cells in Graves' hyperthyroidism and ophthalmopathy. Each CDR3 protein is one row after TCRdb ran MiXCR on the multiplex PCR reads. This table holds roughly 510,000 distinct CDR3 sequences, approximately 49% found once. The sequenced sample was peripheral blood or thyroid tissue (not recorded which). The receptors originated from an adult woman with Graves' disease, either hyperthyroidism or ophthalmopathy (not recorded which). Both conserved end residues are part of each CDR3. D genes are given only for firm matches. Clone size is given for some rows only: seen once, a few or many times, or a class if the clone is expanded.

size: few
V: TRBV7-9
D: -
J: TRBJ1-2
DNA: TGTGCCAGCAGCTTGTGGGGGTCCGAGATGGGCTACACCTTC
CDR3: CASSLWGSEMGYTF

size: few
V: TRBV11-2
D: -
J: TRBJ2-7
DNA: TGTGCCAGCAGCCCCCCCGGGACCCGAAGTTACGAGCAGTACTTC
CDR3: CASSPPGTRSYEQYF

size: few
V: TRBV9
D: -
J: TRBJ2-7
DNA: TGTGCCAGCAGCCTTGCCGCGAGGCTAGTCGACGAGCAGTACTTC
CDR3: CASSLAARLVDEQYF

size: many
V: TRBV15
D: -
J: TRBJ1-5
DNA: TGTGCCACCAGCAGAGATATTCAAGGGGGCAATCAGCCCCAGCATTTT
CDR3: CATSRDIQGGNQPQHF

size: many
V: TRBV2
D: -
J: TRBJ1-5
DNA: TGTGCCAGCTGTGTACATCCCGATCAGCCCCAGCATTTT
CDR3: CASCVHPDQPQHF

size: few
V: TRBV6-1
D: -
J: TRBJ1-5
DNA: TGTGCCAGCAAAAGTTATAGCAATCAGCCCCAGCATTTT
CDR3: CASKSYSNQPQHF

size: many
V: TRBV7-6
D: -
J: TRBJ2-7
DNA: TGTGCCAGCAGCTTAGCCGCGGGATACCGCTCCTACGAGCAGTACTTC
CDR3: CASSLAAGYRSYEQYF

size: many
V: TRBV2
D: TRBD1
J: TRBJ2-2
DNA: TGTGCCAGCACCGGGACAGAAAACACCGGGGAGCTGTTTTTT
CDR3: CASTGTENTGELFF

size: once
V: TRBV7-2
D: TRBD2
J: TRBJ2-7
DNA: TGTGCCAGCAGCTCTTCCGGGACTAGCGGAGAGCAGTACTTC
CDR3: CASSSSGTSGEQYF

size: many
V: TRBV29-1
D: TRBD1
J: TRBJ1-1
DNA: TGCAGCGTTATTAGGGACAGGGACAACCCAAGCGGGGCTTTCTTT
CDR3: CSVIRDRDNPSGAFF

size: -
V: TRBV29-1
D: -
J: TRBJ2-7
DNA: TGCAGCGTTGGAGGAGGGACAAAGAACTACGAGCAGTACTTC
CDR3: CSVGGGTKNYEQYF

size: -
V: TRBV25-1
D: -
J: TRBJ1-2
DNA: TGTGCCAGCAGTGAGACAGGAGCCAACTATGGCTACACCTTC
CDR3: CASSETGANYGYTF

size: -
V: TRBV29-1
D: TRBD1
J: TRBJ2-5
DNA: TGCAGAGTGACAGGGGAAGAGACCCAGTACTTC
CDR3: CRVTGEETQYF

size: many
V: TRBV6-2/TRBV6-3
D: -
J: TRBJ1-2
DNA: TGTGCCAGCGGTATACGGGGATTGAAGGGCTACACCTTC
CDR3: CASGIRGLKGYTF

size: many
V: TRBV4-3
D: -
J: TRBJ1-1
DNA: TGCGCCAGCAGCCAAGTTGGGCGGGGACTGAACACTGAAGCTTTCTTT
CDR3: CASSQVGRGLNTEAFF

size: many
V: TRBV20-1
D: TRBD1
J: TRBJ1-2
DNA: TGCAGTGCTAGACGCGACAGGGACTATGGCTACACCTTC
CDR3: CSARRDRDYGYTF

size: few
V: TRBV25-1
D: TRBD2
J: TRBJ2-7
DNA: TGTGCCAGCAGTGAACCAGGGACTAGCGGGAGGGCGCGGGAGCAGTACTTC
CDR3: CASSEPGTSGRAREQYF

size: few
V: TRBV10-3
D: -
J: TRBJ2-7
DNA: TGTGCCATCAGTGAGTCCCGGGGCGGGTACGAGCAGTACTTC
CDR3: CAISESRGGYEQYF

size: -
V: TRBV9
D: -
J: TRBJ1-6
DNA: TGTGCCAGCAAAGGTAGTCGGAATTCACCCCTCCACTTT
CDR3: CASKGSRNSPLHF

size: few
V: TRBV7-8
D: TRBD1
J: TRBJ1-6
DNA: TGTGCCAGCAGCACAGGGACAGGGAATTCACCCCTCCACTTT
CDR3: CASSTGTGNSPLHF

size: few
V: TRBV20-1
D: -
J: TRBJ2-7
DNA: TGCAGTGCTAGAGATCGCCAGGGGTTATACGAGCAGTACTTC
CDR3: CSARDRQGLYEQYF

size: many
V: TRBV10-3
D: -
J: TRBJ2-7
DNA: TGTGCCATCAGTGATAATCAGGGGTACTACGAGCAGTACTTC
CDR3: CAISDNQGYYEQYF

size: many
V: TRBV5-1
D: TRBD2
J: TRBJ2-7
DNA: TGCGCCAGCAGCTTGGGGACTAGCGGGACGTGGTTCTACGAGCAGTACTTC
CDR3: CASSLGTSGTWFYEQYF

size: many
V: TRBV7-2
D: TRBD1
J: TRBJ2-7
DNA: TGTGCCAGCAGCCCAGGGGGTTTCTCCTACGAGCAGTACTTC
CDR3: CASSPGGFSYEQYF

size: once
V: TRBV21-1
D: -
J: TRBJ2-5
DNA: TGTGCCAGCAGCGTGGGGGCTAGCGGCCGGACAGGGGGAGAGACCCAGTACTTC
CDR3: CASSVGASGRTGGETQYF

size: -
V: TRBV24-1
D: -
J: TRBJ2-5
DNA: TGTGCCACCAGTGATACGGGACAACCGGAACAGACCCAGTACTTC
CDR3: CATSDTGQPEQTQYF

size: -
V: TRBV7-9
D: -
J: TRBJ1-2
DNA: TGTGCCAGCAGCCGCCGGGAAGCCTACACCTTC
CDR3: CASSRREAYTF

size: few
V: TRBV24-1
D: TRBD1
J: TRBJ2-2
DNA: TGTGCCACCAGTGACTCGGACAGGGCGTTCACCGGGGAGCTGTTTTTT
CDR3: CATSDSDRAFTGELFF

size: many
V: TRBV7-9
D: -
J: TRBJ2-5
DNA: TGTGCCAGCAGCTTAGCGGGCGGTGAAGAGACCCAGTACTTC
CDR3: CASSLAGGEETQYF

size: -
V: TRBV6-1
D: TRBD1
J: TRBJ1-1
DNA: TGTGCCAGCAGACTGACCGGACAGGGGAACACTGAAGCTTTCTTT
CDR3: CASRLTGQGNTEAFF

size: -
V: TRBV10-2
D: TRBD2
J: TRBJ2-5
DNA: TGTGCCAGCAGACCAACTAGCGGGAGAGGTGGAGAGACCCAGTACTTC
CDR3: CASRPTSGRGGETQYF

size: few
V: TRBV6-5
D: -
J: TRBJ2-7
DNA: TGTGCCAGCAGTTACCGTTTGTGGGGGGCGTACGAGCAGTACTTC
CDR3: CASSYRLWGAYEQYF

size: -
V: TRBV29-1
D: -
J: TRBJ2-5
DNA: TGCAGCGTTGATCCTGGGTGGGGCGGTGAGACCCAGTACTTC
CDR3: CSVDPGWGGETQYF

size: -
V: TRBV7-7
D: TRBD1
J: TRBJ1-6
DNA: TGTGCTAGCAGCTTCGGACAGGAATCCACCCTCCACTTT
CDR3: CASSFGQESTLHF

size: -
V: TRBV2
D: TRBD1
J: TRBJ1-4
DNA: TGTGCCAGCAGCGCCGGGACAGGTCGTTTTTTT
CDR3: CASSAGTGRFF

size: -
V: TRBV29-1
D: -
J: TRBJ2-7
DNA: TGCAGCGTAATCGGGGCCAATAGCCTACTCGAGCAGTACTTC
CDR3: CSVIGANSLLEQYF

size: many
V: TRBV9
D: -
J: TRBJ2-5
DNA: TGTGCCAGCAGTCGACAGGACCAAGAGACCCAGTACTTC
CDR3: CASSRQDQETQYF

size: -
V: TRBV24-1
D: -
J: TRBJ1-5
DNA: TGTGCCACCAGCAGTCACGTTCAGCCCCAGCATTTT
CDR3: CATSSHVQPQHF

size: many
V: TRBV7-6
D: -
J: TRBJ2-2
DNA: TGTGCCAGCAGCTCGACAGGGAACACCGGGGAGCTGTTTTTT
CDR3: CASSSTGNTGELFF

size: -
V: TRBV5-1
D: -
J: TRBJ2-5
DNA: TGCGCCAGCAGTTTCCAATCAGGTCAAGAGACCCGGTACTTC
CDR3: CASSFQSGQETRYF

size: many
V: TRBV29-1
D: -
J: TRBJ1-1
DNA: TGCAGCGCCCGACCGAACACTGAAGCTTTCTTT
CDR3: CSARPNTEAFF

size: -
V: TRBV29-1
D: -
J: TRBJ2-2
DNA: TGCAGCGTTGAATGGGGGGGCCAGCTTACCGGGGAGCTGTTTTTT
CDR3: CSVEWGGQLTGELFF

size: -
V: TRBV7-8
D: TRBD1
J: TRBJ1-2
DNA: TGTGCCAGCAGCCAGGGACAGTCTCATGGCTACACCTTC
CDR3: CASSQGQSHGYTF

size: many
V: TRBV7-8
D: -
J: TRBJ1-2
DNA: TGTGCCAGCAGCGCATACGAGGCTAACTATGGCTACACCTTC
CDR3: CASSAYEANYGYTF

size: many
V: TRBV6-5
D: -
J: TRBJ1-5
DNA: TGTGCCAGCAGTGAAGGAAATCAGCCCCAGCATTTT
CDR3: CASSEGNQPQHF

size: -
V: TRBV29-1
D: -
J: TRBJ1-2
DNA: TGCAGCGCGGGGGGCAATGGCTACACCTTC
CDR3: CSAGGNGYTF

size: -
V: TRBV9
D: TRBD2
J: TRBJ2-3
DNA: TGTGCCAGCAGCTCCCTGACTAGCGGGATGAGCACAGATACGCAGTATTTT
CDR3: CASSSLTSGMSTDTQYF

size: -
V: TRBV7-2
D: TRBD2
J: TRBJ2-7
DNA: TGTGCCAGCAGTGCGGGACTAGCGGGACTCTACGAGCAGTACTTC
CDR3: CASSAGLAGLYEQYF

size: -
V: TRBV7-2
D: -
J: TRBJ2-5
DNA: TGTGCCAGCAGCTTTGGCCATAAGGGGGAGACCCAGTACTTC
CDR3: CASSFGHKGETQYF

size: -
V: TRBV15
D: TRBD1
J: TRBJ1-2
DNA: TGTGCCACCAGCAGAGATTGGGACAGGGAGAGCCTTGGGGGCTACACCTTC
CDR3: CATSRDWDRESLGGYTF

size: -
V: TRBV29-1
D: TRBD2
J: TRBJ2-7
DNA: TGCAGCGTGGCTACGGGACTAGCGGGAACGCAGTACTTC
CDR3: CSVATGLAGTQYF

size: -
V: TRBV29-1
D: -
J: TRBJ2-7
DNA: TGCAGCGTTGCGTTGACAGATGACTACGAGCAGTACTTC
CDR3: CSVALTDDYEQYF

size: -
V: TRBV19
D: -
J: TRBJ2-7
DNA: TGTGCCAGTAGTATTCATGCTCGGGCGGGGGAGCAGTACTTC
CDR3: CASSIHARAGEQYF

size: -
V: TRBV19
D: -
J: TRBJ1-4
DNA: TGTGCCAGTAACTTTGGACGGGAAAAACTGTTTTTT
CDR3: CASNFGREKLFF

size: -
V: TRBV6-5
D: -
J: TRBJ2-5
DNA: TGTGCCATCAGTTACGCCGGGGGGCTTCAAGAGACCCAGTACTTC
CDR3: CAISYAGGLQETQYF

size: -
V: TRBV20-1
D: TRBD1
J: TRBJ1-4
DNA: TGCAGTGTGGGGACAGAATATGAAAAACTGTTTTTT
CDR3: CSVGTEYEKLFF

size: -
V: TRBV7-3
D: -
J: TRBJ2-3
DNA: TGTGCCAGCCAAAGGGGGAGTGGAGATACGCAGTATTTT
CDR3: CASQRGSGDTQYF